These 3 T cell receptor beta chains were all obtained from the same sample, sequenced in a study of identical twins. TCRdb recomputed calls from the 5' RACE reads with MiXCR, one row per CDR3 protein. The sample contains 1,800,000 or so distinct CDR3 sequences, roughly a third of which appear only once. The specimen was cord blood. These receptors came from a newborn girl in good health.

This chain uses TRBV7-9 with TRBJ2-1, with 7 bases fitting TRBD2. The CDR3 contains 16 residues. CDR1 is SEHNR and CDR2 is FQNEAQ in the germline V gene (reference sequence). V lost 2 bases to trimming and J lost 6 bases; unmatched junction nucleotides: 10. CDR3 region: CASSLFGGRVLNEQFF. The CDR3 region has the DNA TGTGCCAGCAGCTTATTCGGCGGGAGAGTACTCAATGAGCAGTTCTTC.

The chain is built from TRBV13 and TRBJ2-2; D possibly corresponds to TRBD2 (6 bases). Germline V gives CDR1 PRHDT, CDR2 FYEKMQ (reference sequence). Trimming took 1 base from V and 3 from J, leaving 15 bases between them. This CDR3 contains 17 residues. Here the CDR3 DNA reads TGTGCCAGCAGCTTAGTGGAGGGACGGGTGGACACCGGGGAGCTGTTTTTT. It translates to CASSLVEGRVDTGELFF. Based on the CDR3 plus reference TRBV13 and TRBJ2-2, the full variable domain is AAGVIQSPRHLIKEKRETATLKCYPIPRHDTVYWYQQGPGQDPQFLISFYEKMQSDKGSIPDRFSAQQFSDYHSELNMSSLELGDSALYFCASSLVEGRVDTGELFFGEGSRLTVL.

CDR3 sequence: CASKAGGPDTQYF. In DNA form, the CDR3 reads TGTGCCAGCAAAGCGGGAGGGCCAGATACGCAGTATTTT. The gene calls are TRBV6-2 or TRBV6-3 and TRBJ2-3, with 10 bases that match TRBD2. V trimming: 7 bases; J trimming: 4 bases; junction bases outside the gene matches: 2. The CDR3 runs 13 residues. CDR1 MNHEY and CDR2 SVGEGT come from the germline V gene.